Shown below are 18 T cell receptor beta chains from a single sample sequenced in a study of T-cell reconstitution after alpha-beta-depleted transplantation in children (dated by TCRdb to the mid-2010s). The protocol used for the library was PCR. TCRdb names Illumina HiSeq 2500 as the instrument used. TCR library preparation used molecular barcoding, with unique molecular identifiers applied to normalize quantification of the TCRbeta repertoire. The public reads were quality trimmed at Q25 with fastp and then assembled into clones with MiXCR by TCRdb, keeping productive beta chains. Under each unique CDR3 protein, matching rows form one entry showing the most common genes and DNA. The sample table records approximately 290,000 distinct CDR3 sequences; roughly 12% of these occur just once. The ten largest clones add up to 23% of the sample. In the paper's terms, the treatment or condition label means: allogeneic hematopoietic cell transplantation with graft depleted of TCRalphabeta T cells and CD19 B cells.

Sequencing was performed on peripheral blood, taken 180 days after TCRalphabeta/CD19-depleted stem cell transplant. All receptors come from a male patient aged 2-10 years who had a stem cell transplant for chronic granulomatous disease, so the T cells may come from the graft donor.

This clonotype was seen repeatedly, ten times or more. The V and J genes are TRBV5-5 and TRBJ2-1; D is uncertain. Germline CDR1 is SGHKS and CDR2 is YYEKEE (reference sequence). Trimming cost V 1 base and J 7 bases, with 12 bases left between them. The CDR3 length is 14 residues. CDR3 sequence: CASSLWPKKNEQFF. DNA of the CDR3: TGTGCCAGCAGCTTGTGGCCCAAGAAGAATGAGCAGTTCTTC. The whole variable domain, filled in from reference TRBV5-5 and TRBJ2-1, reads DAGVTQSPTHLIKTRGQQVTLRCSPISGHKSVSWYQQVLGQGPQFIFQYYEKEERGRGNFPDRFSARQFPNYSSELNVNALLLGDSALYLCASSLWPKKNEQFFGPGTRLTVL.

This clonotype has at least ten counts. This sequence joins TRBV27 and TRBJ1-2; D ambiguous. The CDR3 is made up of 14 amino acids. CDR1 and CDR2 (germline): MNHEY, SMNVEV (reference sequence). With 3 bases removed from V and 2 bases from J, the gap between germline ends came to 10 bases. The chain's CDR3 is CASSFGRGNYGYTF. Written as DNA, the CDR3 is TGTGCCAGCAGTTTCGGAAGAGGGAACTATGGCTACACCTTC.

This clonotype was counted many times. The J gene is TRBJ2-5, the V gene TRBV5-1; D perhaps matches TRBD2 (5 bases). Germline V gene data show CDR1 as SGHRS and CDR2 as YFSETQ. The V end was cut by 4 bases, the J end by 7 bases, with 11 bases between. This CDR3 has 12 residues. The CDR3 nucleotides are TGCGCCAGCAGCCCGACTACGGGGACCCAGTACTTC. It specifies CASSPTTGTQYF. Filled out from reference TRBV5-1 and TRBJ2-5, the complete variable domain reads KAGVTQTPRYLIKTRGQQVTLSCSPISGHRSVSWYQQTPGQGLQFLFEYFSETQRNKGNFPGRFSGRQFSNSRSEMNVSTLELGDSALYLCASSPTTGTQYFGPGTRLLVL.

Comments on this clonotype: A read error may be the cause here, since a much bigger clone is one base away. The chain couples TRBV4-3 to TRBJ1-2; D uncertain. Germline CDR1 reads LGHNA; CDR2 reads YSLEER. With 4 bases removed from V and 1 base from J, the gap between germline ends came to 13 bases. CDR3 length: 15 residues. CDR3: CASSRDSAVNYGYTF. CDR3 coding DNA: TGCGCCAGCAGCCGAGATTCTGCTGTTAACTATGGCTACACCTTC.

There are many counts of this clonotype. The V call is TRBV18, the J call TRBJ1-1; no clear D. The germline V gene encodes CDR1 KGHSH and CDR2 LQKENI. This CDR3 is built from 16 residues. V was clipped by 3 bases and J by 3 bases, with 17 bases between them. In nucleotides, the CDR3 is TGTGCCAGCTCACCTATAAGGGCCCCGGGGTACACTGAAGCTTTCTTT. This sequence encodes CASSPIRAPGYTEAFF.

This clonotype has at least ten counts. The chain has TRBV3-1 and TRBJ2-7, with D perhaps matching TRBD2 (6 bases). This CDR3 has 14 amino acids. In germline, CDR1 is LGHDT, CDR2 YNNKEL (reference sequence). Trimming left V 3 bases short and J 5 bases short, with 14 bases between. The chain's CDR3 is CASSQLASSHEQYF. The CDR3, as DNA: TGTGCCAGCAGCCAGCTAGCGTCGTCCCACGAGCAGTACTTC.

This clonotype has ten or more counts. This chain uses TRBV5-1 with TRBJ2-1, with 10 bases aligning to TRBD2. Losses at the gene ends were 2 bases for V and 0 bases for J; bases not matched to a gene: 11. This CDR3 is built from 19 residues. Germline CDR1 and CDR2: SGHRS and YFSETQ. The DNA of the CDR3 is TGCGCCAGCAGCTTCACCCCGGGACTAGCGTTGAGCTCCTACAATGAGCAGTTCTTC. Translation: CASSFTPGLALSSYNEQFF.

In this sample, this clonotype turned up many times. The CDR3 DNA follows: TGTGCCAGCAGCTTAACCGCAGGACAGCCCCAGCATTTT. Amino acid sequence: CASSLTAGQPQHF. The rearrangement uses TRBV7-3 and TRBJ1-5; D remains unclear. Germline V CDR1 and CDR2: SGHTA, FQGTGA. The CDR3 spans 13 residues. With 0 bases removed from V and 7 bases from J, the gap between germline ends came to 7 bases.

This clonotype was counted only a few times. The genes are TRBV5-6 and TRBJ2-3; D uncertain. V dropped 0 bases and J dropped 6 bases, with 17 bases sitting between them. The CDR3 covers 16 residues. Germline V gene data show CDR1 as SGHDT and CDR2 as YYEEEE. The CDR3 DNA sequence: TGTGCCAGCAGCTTGGAGGAAGGGATTAGCCGGGATACGCAGTATTTT. This sequence encodes CASSLEEGISRDTQYF.

The rearrangement joins TRBV20-1 to TRBJ1-5, with TRBD1 matching over 7 bases. This CDR3 is 13 amino acids long. The V and J ends lost 6 bases and 3 bases, in that order; junction bases with no gene match: 5. The V gene's germline CDR1 is DFQATT and CDR2 SNEGSKA (reference sequence). CDR3 DNA: TGCAGTGCAGTGGGACAGCCCAATCAGCCCCAGCATTTT. As protein: CSAVGQPNQPQHF.

There are many counts of this clonotype. V is TRBV29-1 and J is TRBJ2-2; TRBD1 aligns across 7 bases. The germline gives CDR1 SQVTM, CDR2 ANQGSEA. The CDR3 is made up of 15 amino acids. The trim removed 5 bases at V and 3 bases at J, leaving 9 bases unmatched. In nucleotides, the CDR3 is TGCAGCGTTAAGGCGACAGGGACGGACACCGGGGAGCTGTTTTTT. Translation gives CSVKATGTDTGELFF.

This clonotype has ten or more counts. J is TRBJ2-3 and V is TRBV7-2, with D maybe TRBD2 (5 bases). V was cut by 5 bases and J by 4 bases, with 10 bases left in between. The V gene's germline CDR1 is SGHTA and CDR2 FQGNSA. The CDR3 contains 13 residues. CDR3 in DNA: TGTGCCAGCAGCCCTAGCCCCCCAGATACGCAGTATTTT. Amino acid sequence: CASSPSPPDTQYF.

At least ten counts were recorded for this clonotype. V gene TRBV7-8 combines with J gene TRBJ2-2; 11 bases line up with TRBD2. J lost 2 bases, V lost 5 bases, and 4 bases had no gene match. This CDR3 spans 16 amino acids. Germline assignment: CDR1 SGHVS and CDR2 FQNEAQ. Here the CDR3 reads CASSQTSGRNTGELFF. In DNA form, the CDR3 reads TGTGCCAGCAGCCAAACTAGCGGGAGAAACACCGGGGAGCTGTTTTTT.

This clonotype was counted many times. The gene calls are TRBV29-1 and TRBJ2-7, with 7 bases fitting TRBD1. Germline CDR1 is SQVTM and CDR2 is ANQGSEA. The length of the CDR3 is 15 residues. V trimming: 4 bases; J trimming: 0 bases; junction bases outside the gene matches: 9. This CDR3 reads CSVAFGTVSSYEQYF. As DNA, the CDR3 is TGCAGCGTTGCCTTTGGGACAGTCAGCTCCTACGAGCAGTACTTC.

This clonotype occurred many times. The chain links TRBV11-2 to TRBJ2-1; 7 bases fit TRBD2. Trimming at V came to 2 bases and at J to 9 bases, leaving 19 bases not matched to a gene. CDR1 and CDR2 from the germline V gene are SGHAT and FQNNGV. The CDR3 spans 18 residues. The CDR3 coding sequence is TGTGCCAGCAGCTTAAGTCCGTTGCCGGGCGGGAGAAATCCTGAGCAGTTCTTC. Its protein is CASSLSPLPGGRNPEQFF.

Only one count was recorded for this clonotype. Because it lacks the conserved phenylalanine or tryptophan at the end, this CDR3 is likely a read error. The chain links TRBV6-5 to TRBJ1-1; a possible D gene is TRBD1 (5 bases). This CDR3 contains 17 residues. V lost 2 bases and J 0 bases, leaving 16 bases between the germline ends. The germline gives CDR1 MNHEY, CDR2 SVGAGI. The chain's CDR3 is CASSYPLAPGLNTEAFL. The CDR3 DNA follows: TGTGCCAGCAGTTACCCTCTGGCTCCAGGGTTGAACACTGAAGCTTTCTTA.

Many counts were recorded for this clonotype. J is TRBJ2-5 and V is TRBV7-9, with TRBD2 identical over 14 bases. The CDR3 contains 16 residues. Germline V gene lookup returns CDR1 SEHNR and CDR2 FQNEAQ (reference sequence). Trimming cost V 5 bases and J 4 bases; bases outside gene matches: 6. For the CDR3, the DNA is TGTGCCAGCAGCCCCAAGGGACTAGCGGGGGTAGAGACCCAGTACTTC. This encodes CASSPKGLAGVETQYF.

This clonotype was seen many times. The chain employs TRBV7-2 and TRBJ2-5; TRBD2 agrees at 8 bases. The CDR3 extends over 15 amino acids. Germline V lookup: CDR1 SGHTA, CDR2 FQGNSA. V shed 1 base, J shed 3 bases, and the junction held 4 bases outside the gene matches. CDR3 sequence reads: CASSLVRGGKETQYF. Here the CDR3 DNA reads TGTGCCAGCAGCTTAGTACGGGGGGGCAAAGAGACCCAGTACTTC.